This T cell receptor (beta chain) came from a study of cytomegalovirus exposure and HLA in healthy donors. PCR involved 60 Vbeta and 13 Jbeta primers. Clones were sequenced by immunoSEQ multiplex PCR, and TCRdb holds only the in-frame ones, with some missing. The sample lists about 67,000 clones; 80% were seen once. Study-level points and caveats: In vitro data verified a few CMV-associated chains as specific for CMV antigens. The authors listed over 150 TCR beta chains as cytomegalovirus-associated.

Note on this clone: Its specificity is not known.

CDR3 length equals 13 residues. V usage is TRBV12-2 and J usage is TRBJ1-2; the table calls TRBD1, which could not be checked here. TRBV12-2 is assigned pseudogene status. This receptor was identified in a woman aged 25 to 45 in good health and CMV-seronegative. Input material: PBMCs. CDR3 region: CASRSDKSGGYTF. For the CDR3, the DNA is TGTGCAAGTCGCTCGGACAAGTCTGGTGGCTACACCTTC.